This T cell receptor beta chain originates from a study of T cell responses to AZD1222 COVID-19 vaccine (dated by TCRdb to about 2021). In the study overall: A total of 230 to 250 trial participants underwent TCR sequencing, of whom about 210 received two doses of AZD1222 and some 26 received two doses of the MenACWY control vaccine. Enrollment into the trials was organized by age into subgroups of 18-55, 56-69 and 70-plus years, and those subgroups contained around 150, 28 and 57 TCR-sequenced participants, respectively.

The time point label corresponds to: about 28 days (+/-7) after the second vaccine dose. AZD1222 recipients with second doses at about 4 weeks or about 12 weeks were pooled, because spike-specific TCR depth and breadth did not differ between schedules. Vaccinee samples were obtained from the UK trials COV001 and COV002, which included a single-blind randomized controlled phase 2/3 trial of AZD1222 (ChAdOx1 nCoV-19) in healthy adults. For TCRbeta chain sequencing, PBMC samples were collected from trial participants at day 0 and at day 28 after the second dose. This clone has a single count. This clone's antigen is unknown. Per-base quality was not reported, and no clone a single base away is much larger than it. The CDR3 regions of human TCRbeta chains were analyzed by immunosequencing. Per the authors' processing: TCRs in the repertoires were matched against a reference library of SARS-CoV-2-specific TCRs that had been generated with the MIRA antigen-specificity platform. Breadth was defined as the fraction of unique TCRs that were SARS-CoV-2-associated. Depth was defined as the fraction of total T cells that were SARS-CoV-2-associated. Using the MIRA data, every spike-specific TCR was mapped to the spike region that the TCR reacted to and assigned to either a CD4 or a CD8 class. Log10-transformed breadth and depth values were compared by one-way ANOVA with Sidak's multiple comparisons tests. TCRdb's version of the immuneACCESS table is confined to in-frame rearrangements and falls short of the full clone set. An unresolved V gene accounts for under half of the shortfall where checked; the remainder is of unknown origin. The DNA was the basis for D and trimming; V, J and clone size are from that table. The table for this sample lists about 150,000 clones; about 90% of them were counted only once. The ten largest clones represent approximately 6.3% of the sample.

What the research found in general, with its limitations: In the small 56-69-year group, the increase in depth fell short of significance, most likely because of low power. Participants were mostly white British, with more females than males. The authors suggested clonal diversity may have been underestimated. Nearly half of unique spike-specific TCRs reportedly recognized epitopes outside regions mutated in the B.1.351 and B.1.1.7 variants. After two AZD1222 doses, spike-specific TCR breadth and depth were significantly higher than at day 0 and than in MenACWY recipients. Only 5 to 7 AZD1222 recipients were SARS-CoV-2 seropositive at baseline, limiting conclusions about previously exposed vaccinees. Vaccine-associated CD4 TCRs spanned the whole spike protein, with dominant responses in regions 160-218 and 743-854. Because no day 14 peak-response samples were available, the repertoires could be characterized only after the peak T cell response.

The CDR3 holds 15 amino acids from the cysteine to the phenylalanine. Only the CDR3 DNA stays, 45 bases, in frame from base 1. V is clipped by 3 bases and J by 3 bases, and the sequence between their germline boundaries is 16 bases long. CDR1 and CDR2 are read off the germline V gene as SGDLS and YYNGEE. Here the chain combines TRBV9 and TRBJ2-7, and perhaps TRBD2 as D gene, on 6 matching bases. The TCR originated in an adult who received the AZD1222 COVID-19 vaccine. The specimen was peripheral blood, collected 28 days after the second AZD1222 dose. The encoded CDR3 is CASSAGLVTNYEQYF. The DNA reads TGTGCCAGCAGCGCGGGACTCGTGACAAACTACGAGCAGTACTTC.